This entry describes one TCR beta chain. This sample is part of a study of blood T cell repertoires in COVID-19. Overall study: Acute-phase and convalescent COVID-19 samples originated in the United States, Italy and Spain.

In germline, CDR1 is MDHEN, CDR2 SYDVKM. CDR3 length: 15 residues. V gave up 7 bases and J gave up 3 bases; unmatched junction bases: 9. Study processing details: Cell counts per sample came from amplifying reference gene primers. The assay was immunoSEQ multiplex PCR, and TCRdb's table has in-frame clones only and misses some. V, J and clone size reflect that table, while D and trimming were determined from the DNA. The table includes approximately 150,000 clones, approximately 88% detected once. Sequences were obtained from peripheral blood. This sequence was found in a man in his sixties with active or convalescent COVID-19. The chain carries TRBV28 and TRBJ2-7, with 10 bases identical to TRBD2. DNA of the CDR3: TGTGCCAGCACTAAATCGGCTAGCGGGAGCTACGAGCAGTACTTC. Protein: CASTKSASGSYEQYF.